This TCR beta chain is drawn from a study of T-cell reconstitution after alpha-beta-depleted transplantation in children. Germline trimming cut 3 bases from V and 4 bases from J; bases unmatched to any gene: 3. The CDR3 is made up of 14 amino acids. In this sample, this clonotype turned up a few times. This sample's TCRbeta library carried unique molecular identifier barcodes. Each CDR3 protein is one row after TCRdb ran MiXCR on the PCR reads. Altogether a few hundred thousand distinct CDR3 sequences are present, more than 20% being singletons, with the ten largest covering 30% to 40%. Sample: PBMCs, taken before TCRalphabeta/CD19-depleted stem cell transplant. The chain links TRBV12-3 or TRBV12-4 to TRBJ2-3, with 8 bases matching TRBD1. This sequence originates from a boy under two years old with Wiskott-Aldrich syndrome, due to receive a stem cell transplant. In DNA form, the CDR3 reads TGTGCCAGCAGTTTGCAGGGGGCATCAGATACGCAGTATTTT. Residues: CASSLQGASDTQYF.